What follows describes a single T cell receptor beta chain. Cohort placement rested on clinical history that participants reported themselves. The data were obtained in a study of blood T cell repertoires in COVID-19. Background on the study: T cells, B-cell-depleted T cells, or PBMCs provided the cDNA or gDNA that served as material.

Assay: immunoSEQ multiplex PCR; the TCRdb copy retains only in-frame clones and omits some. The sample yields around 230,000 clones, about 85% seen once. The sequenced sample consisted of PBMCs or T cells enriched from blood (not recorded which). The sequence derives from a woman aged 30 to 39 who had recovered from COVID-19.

The CDR3 sequence is CASSHLAEGYEQYF. DNA of the CDR3: TGCGCCAGCAGCCACCTGGCTGAGGGCTACGAGCAGTACTTC. The chain recombines TRBV4-3 with TRBJ2-7; D is possibly TRBD2 (5 bases). The CDR3 extends over 14 amino acids. The V gene lost 3 bases and the J gene lost 3 bases, with 12 bases spanning the gap. The germline V gene has CDR1 LGHNA and CDR2 YSLEER.